This TCR beta chain originates from a study of patients and donors after allogeneic stem cell transplantation. Germline CDR1 and CDR2: KGHSH and LQKENI. The CDR3 extends over 13 amino acids. V lost 0 bases to trimming and J lost 0 bases, with 3 bases between them. Each CDR3 protein gets one entry after TCRdb re-called the RT-PCR reads with MiXCR. The sample has over 200,000 distinct CDR3 sequences, roughly two fifths seen once. This TCR came from a human donor who was either an allogeneic HSCT recipient or a stem cell or donor lymphocyte infusion donor (not recorded which). It is not recorded whose cells these are; they may come from a transplant donor. This sequence joins TRBV18 and TRBJ2-7; D unresolved. Sequenced sample: blood, either unsorted or a sorted T cell fraction (not recorded which). For the CDR3, the DNA is TGTGCCAGCTCACCACCGGGCTCCTACGAGCAGTACTTC. Translating gives CASSPPGSYEQYF.